This TCR beta chain was captured in a study of T cell changes during pregnancy in multiple sclerosis. V was clipped by 4 bases and J by 0 bases; unmatched bases: 5. CDR3 size: 16 residues. Looked up from germline, CDR1 is MDHEN and CDR2 is SYDVKM. This clone was picked up one time. Using immunoSEQ multiplex PCR, the repertoire was profiled, and TCRdb retains in-frame clones only, with some absent. The repertoire has 90,000 to 95,000 clones, under 95% of them found once; the top ten carry under 0.95%. The sequence was obtained from a female donor with multiple sclerosis, enrolled in a pregnancy study. V usage is TRBV28 and J usage is TRBJ2-2, with 7 bases matching TRBD1. Sequencing used peripheral blood, obtained before pregnancy. The CDR3 sequence: CASSYPGQPNTGELFF. DNA of the CDR3: TGTGCCAGCAGTTACCCGGGACAGCCGAACACCGGGGAGCTGTTTTTT.